Included here is one T cell receptor (beta chain) sequence, with context. Its antigen is not known. The data belong to a study of T cell clonotyping in hematopoietic cell transplantation. Study-wide results and limits: Graft donor and pretransplant recipient Inverse Simpson Index values predicted broader posttransplant TCR diversity. Without cell sorting, CD4 versus CD8 contributions remain unresolved. Few recipient clonotypes overlapped donors; over 95% were de novo at given depth.

TCRdb's copy holds only in-frame clones and misses some; the assay was immunoSEQ multiplex PCR. The sample shows 7,000 or so clones, 75% to 90% of them seen only once. The V end was cut by 0 bases, the J end by 0 bases, with 9 bases between. In germline, CDR1 is LNHNV, CDR2 YYDKDF (reference sequence). This CDR3 is built from 15 residues. Blood collection times were about day -28 and days 30, 100, 180 posttransplant. V gene TRBV15 combines with J gene TRBJ2-7, with a weak D call TRBD2 (6 bases). The source is a female patient aged 50 to 60 who had an allogeneic stem cell transplant from an unrelated donor, so the T cells may come from the graft donor. Some clones in this sample may be carry-over from other donors' samples. The sample consisted of PBMCs, taken 30 days after allogeneic stem cell transplant. CDR3 residues: CATSREHGSSYEQYF. For the CDR3, the DNA is TGTGCCACCAGCAGAGAACACGGGAGCTCCTACGAGCAGTACTTC.